The 3 T cell receptor beta chains reported below all come from one sample, sequenced in a study of response to subunit inactivated influenza vaccine. TCRdb redid the calling of the RT-PCR reads with MiXCR, one entry per CDR3 protein. The sample yields some 200,000 distinct CDR3 sequences, about an eighth seen once. The same sample was also studied in work on T cells expressing NK-cell markers. From that report: The TCR beta cDNA came from 5'RACE template switching with UMIs.

The sequencing here drew on CD8+ T cells sorted from PBMCs, taken less than 13 days after vaccination. Source of these receptors: a man in his fifties or sixties who received an inactivated influenza vaccine.

Many counts were recorded for this clonotype. V and J are TRBV5-1 and TRBJ2-3, with D perhaps being TRBD1 or TRBD2 (5 bases each). CDR3 length: 15 amino acids. The germline V gene has CDR1 SGHRS and CDR2 YFSETQ. The germline V and J ends were trimmed by 2 bases and 0 bases, with 10 bases remaining between them. The CDR3 sequence: CASSFGAPSTDTQYF. CDR3 bases: TGCGCCAGCAGCTTCGGGGCACCTAGCACAGATACGCAGTATTTT.

The chain carries TRBV27 and TRBJ1-2; TRBD1 matches at 8 bases. Germline trimming cut 5 bases from V and 8 bases from J; bases unmatched to any gene: 10. The length of the CDR3 is 14 residues. Germline V lookup: CDR1 MNHEY, CDR2 SMNVEV (reference sequence). DNA of the CDR3: TGTGCCAGCAGTCCCAATCCAGGGGGCTACGGCTACACCTTC. As protein: CASSPNPGGYGYTF.

This clonotype has ten or more counts. The chain recombines TRBV27 with TRBJ1-1; the D gene is possibly TRBD1 (5 bases). V lost 6 bases to trimming and J lost 7 bases, with 24 bases between them. This CDR3 has 16 amino acids. The germline V gene has CDR1 MNHEY and CDR2 SMNVEV (reference sequence). The CDR3 region has the DNA TGTGCCAGCAGGCCGGTGATGGGGGACGGTTTAGATGAAGCTTTCTTT. This codes for CASRPVMGDGLDEAFF.